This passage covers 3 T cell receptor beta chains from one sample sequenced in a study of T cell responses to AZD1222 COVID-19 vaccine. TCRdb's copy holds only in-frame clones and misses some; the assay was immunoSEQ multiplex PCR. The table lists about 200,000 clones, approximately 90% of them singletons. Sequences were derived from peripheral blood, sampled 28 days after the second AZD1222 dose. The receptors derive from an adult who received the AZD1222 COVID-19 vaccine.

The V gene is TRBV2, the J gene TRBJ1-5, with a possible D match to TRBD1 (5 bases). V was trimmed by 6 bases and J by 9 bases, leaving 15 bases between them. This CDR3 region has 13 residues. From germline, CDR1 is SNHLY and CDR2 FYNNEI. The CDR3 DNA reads TGTGCCAGCAGGGACACCCGAGAGGGGCCCCAGCATTTT. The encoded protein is CASRDTREGPQHF.

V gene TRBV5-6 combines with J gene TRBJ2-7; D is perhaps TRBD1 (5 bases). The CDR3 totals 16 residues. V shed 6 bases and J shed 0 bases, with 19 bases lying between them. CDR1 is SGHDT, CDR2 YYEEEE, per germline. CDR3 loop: CASNPNGRGSSYEQYF. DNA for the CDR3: TGTGCCAGCAACCCAAATGGTAGGGGTTCCTCCTACGAGCAGTACTTC.

DNA for the CDR3: TGCGCCAGCAGCAGGAGGTCCCCCCGGGCGGATCAGCCCCAGCATTTT. This sequence encodes CASSRRSPRADQPQHF. The V gene is TRBV5-1, the J gene TRBJ1-5; D is unclear. CDR1 and CDR2 (germline): SGHRS, YFSETQ. V lost 4 bases and J 5 bases, leaving 19 bases between the germline ends. The length of the CDR3 is 16 residues.